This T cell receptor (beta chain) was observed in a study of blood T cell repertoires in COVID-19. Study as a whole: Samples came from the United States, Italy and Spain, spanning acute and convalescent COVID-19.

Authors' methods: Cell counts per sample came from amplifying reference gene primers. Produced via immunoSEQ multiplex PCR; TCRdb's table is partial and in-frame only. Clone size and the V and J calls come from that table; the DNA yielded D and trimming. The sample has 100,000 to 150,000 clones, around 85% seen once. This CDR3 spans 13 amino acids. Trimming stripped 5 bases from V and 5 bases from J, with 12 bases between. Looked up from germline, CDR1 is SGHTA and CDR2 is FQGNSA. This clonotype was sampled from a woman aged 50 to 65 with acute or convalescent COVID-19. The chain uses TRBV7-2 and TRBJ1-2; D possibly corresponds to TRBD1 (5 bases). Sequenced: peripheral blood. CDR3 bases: TGTGCCAGCAGCCCCCGGGGGATTTATGGCTACACCTTC. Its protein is CASSPRGIYGYTF.